This TCR beta chain was obtained from a study of CD8 T cells in ankylosing spondylitis. This clonotype was observed a handful of times. The target antigen is unknown. The V end lost 5 bases, the J end lost 5 bases, and 10 bases lay between the germline ends. CDR3 length: 13 residues. Germline assignment: CDR1 SGHTA and CDR2 FQGNSA. General study results and limits: Blood of patients with ankylosing spondylitis appeared to be characterized by a TCR beta motif of 8 or 9 highly homologous variants. Certain motif variants had earlier appeared in reactive arthritis synovial fluid and blood. CD8+ disease-linked clones were present at relatively low frequencies in blood.

The authors made TCR beta libraries by quantitative 5'-RACE with molecular barcodes. MiXCR, applied by TCRdb to the 5' RACE reads, yields one record per CDR3 protein. The table lists 750,000 to 850,000 distinct CDR3 sequences, approximately 12% of them singletons, with under 0.6% in the top ten. The sample was blood, either unsorted or a sorted T cell fraction (not recorded which). The sequence derives from a male donor with ankylosing spondylitis. The chain carries TRBV7-2 and TRBJ1-5; D possibly corresponds to TRBD1 (6 bases). DNA of the CDR3: TGTGCCAGCAGCACCGGACAGTATCAGCCCCAGCATTTT. Its translation: CASSTGQYQPQHF.